This is a list of T cell receptor beta chains from one sample in a study of graft-versus-host responses after intestinal transplantation. These receptors are not linked to any known antigen. Repertoires were generated with immunoSEQ multiplex PCR, while TCRdb's copy carries only in-frame clones and drops some. The sample shows 100,000 or so clones, 91% of them seen only once. The sample in question was unstimulated CD4+ T cells sorted from spleen or lymph node cells, obtained before transplant. The origin of the receptors is a human donor who was the organ donor for an intestinal transplant. CDR3s include the opening cysteine and the closing phenylalanine or tryptophan. D genes are given only for firm matches. Rows give clone size only sometimes, using once, few, many, or a class for an expanded clone.

d_gene	v_gene	j_gene	abundance	CDR3nt	CDR3aa
NA	TRBV29-1	TRBJ1-2	NA	TGCAGCGTTGAAGGTCAGGGTAATGGCTACACCTTC	CSVEGQGNGYTF
NA	TRBV19	TRBJ2-7	NA	TGTGCCAGTAGTATAGCCGAGCAGTACTTC	CASSIAEQYF
NA	TRBV21-1	TRBJ2-7	NA	TGTGCCAGCAGCAGACGAGGTACAGGGCTCACCCGACGGAGGAACGAGCAGTACTTC	CASSRRGTGLTRRRNEQYF
TRBD1	TRBV6-1	TRBJ1-2	NA	TGTGCCAGCAGAGGGACAGGGAACTATGGCTACACCTTC	CASRGTGNYGYTF
TRBD2	TRBV30	TRBJ2-2	NA	TGTGCCTGGATACTAGCGGGGGGAAGGCAGCTGTTTTTT	CAWILAGGRQLFF
NA	TRBV5-1	TRBJ2-1	NA	TGCGCCAGCAGCTCCGGACAGCTCGGCCCTGTCTTC	CASSSGQLGPVF
NA	TRBV7-9	TRBJ1-3	few	TGTGCCAGCACCCAAGGACAAATCTCTGGAAACACCATATATTTT	CASTQGQISGNTIYF
TRBD1	TRBV15	TRBJ1-2	NA	TGTGCCACCAGCAGAGTCGACAGGGACAATGGCTACACCTTC	CATSRVDRDNGYTF
TRBD1	TRBV18	TRBJ2-3	NA	TGTGCCAGCTCACCTACGACAGGGGTCGGAGATACGCAGTATTTT	CASSPTTGVGDTQYF
NA	TRBV11-2	TRBJ1-6	NA	TGTGCCAGCAGCTTAGGGGGGCCGCATAATTCACCCCTCCACTTT	CASSLGGPHNSPLHF
TRBD2	TRBV4-3	TRBJ2-7	NA	TGCGCCAGCAGCCAACTCACGGGGGCTAGCGGGGGAAACTACGAGCAGTACTTC	CASSQLTGASGGNYEQYF
TRBD1	TRBV30	TRBJ1-5	NA	TGTGCCTGTGTACCGGGACAGGGAGTGGATCAGCCCCAGCATTTT	CACVPGQGVDQPQHF
NA	TRBV20-1	TRBJ1-2	once	TGCAGTGCTAGAGGCTTGGCGGACACCTTC	CSARGLADTF
TRBD1	TRBV4-3	TRBJ1-4	NA	TGCGCCAGCAGCCAAGAGGGGACAGGTGGAGAAAAACTGTTTTTT	CASSQEGTGGEKLFF
TRBD1	TRBV5-1	TRBJ1-6	NA	TGCGCCAGCAGCTTGGGACAGGGAGCGAGGAATTCACCCCTCCACTTT	CASSLGQGARNSPLHF
NA	TRBV4-1	TRBJ2-5	NA	TGCGCCAGCAGCCAAGGAGGCCTCCAAGAGACCCAGTACTTC	CASSQGGLQETQYF
NA	TRBV5-4	TRBJ2-1	once	TGTGCCAGCAGCTTGACCACCGGTTACAATGAGCAGTTCTTC	CASSLTTGYNEQFF
NA	TRBV5-1	TRBJ2-3	NA	TGCGCCAGCAGCTGGGACTTCCCAGATACGCAGTATTTT	CASSWDFPDTQYF
TRBD2	TRBV7-2	TRBJ2-5	NA	TGTGCCAGCAGCTTGGCAGGGAGGGCAGAGACCCAGTACTTC	CASSLAGRAETQYF
NA	TRBV5-4	TRBJ1-6	NA	TGTGCCAGCACCAAGAACCCGGGGGTCCTCCACTTT	CASTKNPGVLHF
NA	TRBV5-1	TRBJ1-6	NA	TGCGCCAGCAGCTCGGGGGATGTTTCACCCCTCCACTTT	CASSSGDVSPLHF
TRBD2	TRBV6-1	TRBJ2-2	few	TGTGCCAGCAAGGGAGCGGGGGTTCCCACCGGGGAGCTGTTTTTT	CASKGAGVPTGELFF
TRBD1	TRBV6-5	TRBJ1-5	NA	TGTGCCAGCAGTAAAACTCGGGACAGAAATCAGCCCCAGCATTTT	CASSKTRDRNQPQHF
NA	TRBV9	TRBJ1-3	NA	TGTGCCAGCAGCGTAACTATCTCTGGAAACACCATATATTTT	CASSVTISGNTIYF
TRBD1	TRBV6-4	TRBJ1-2	NA	TGTGCCAGCAGGGAACAGGGGGCGCCGGGCCAGTATGGCTACACCTTC	CASREQGAPGQYGYTF
NA	TRBV19	TRBJ2-1	NA	TGTGCCAGTAGCCCCCCCCTCTACAATGAGCAGTTCTTC	CASSPPLYNEQFF
NA	TRBV5-6	TRBJ1-3	NA	TGTGCCAGCAGCTTGATGAGGAACTCTGGAAACACCATATATTTT	CASSLMRNSGNTIYF
NA	TRBV28	TRBJ1-2	NA	TGTGCCAGCAGTCCTAAGGACTTCTCCTATGGCTACACCTTC	CASSPKDFSYGYTF
TRBD1	TRBV28	TRBJ2-5	NA	TGTGCCAGCAGTTTTGCCGGGACAGGGCAAGAGACCCAGTACTTC	CASSFAGTGQETQYF
NA	TRBV29-1	TRBJ2-3	NA	TGCAGCGTTGACAGGGGGAGGACAGATACGCAGTATTTT	CSVDRGRTDTQYF
NA	TRBV5-6	TRBJ2-7	NA	TGTGCCAGCAGCCTACAGGGATGGGGCTCCTACGAGCAGTACTTC	CASSLQGWGSYEQYF
TRBD1	TRBV4-2	TRBJ1-6	NA	TGTGCCAGCAGCCAAGAGCCGGTACAGGGGTCTTCACCCCTCCACTTT	CASSQEPVQGSSPLHF
TRBD2	TRBV11-2	TRBJ2-2	NA	TGTGCCAGCAGCCCCCGGACTAGCGGGGGAGGTGGGGAGCTGTTTTTT	CASSPRTSGGGGELFF
NA	TRBV6-5	TRBJ1-5	NA	TGTGCCAGCAGTCCCACGCGAGATCAGCCCCAGCATTTT	CASSPTRDQPQHF
NA	TRBV5-1	TRBJ2-5	NA	TGCGCCAGCAGCTTGGCCCCTTACGAGGGTTTTGGGGAGACCCAGTACTTC	CASSLAPYEGFGETQYF
NA	TRBV28	TRBJ1-2	NA	TGTGCCAGCAGCTTGCCGGGTCCCTATGGCTACACCTTC	CASSLPGPYGYTF
TRBD1	TRBV11-2	TRBJ1-2	NA	TGTGCCAGCAGCTTAGCCGACAGGGCCCGGGGCTACACCTTC	CASSLADRARGYTF
NA	TRBV19	TRBJ1-4	NA	TGTGCCAGTAACCCAGGGGTTGGGGAAAAACTGTTTTTT	CASNPGVGEKLFF
TRBD2	TRBV4-2	TRBJ2-5	NA	TGTGCCAGCAGCCAGACTAGCGGGGCTCAAGAGACCCAGTACTTC	CASSQTSGAQETQYF
NA	TRBV9	TRBJ2-1	once	TGTGCCAGCAGCCCACTAGGGTCCTACAATGAGCAGTTCTTC	CASSPLGSYNEQFF
TRBD2	TRBV19	TRBJ2-5	once	TGTGCCAGTAGTATAGATCTGGGTAGCGGGGAGACCCAGTACTTC	CASSIDLGSGETQYF
NA	TRBV27	TRBJ2-3	NA	TGTGCCAGCAGTTTCCAGGGGCTTAGCACAGATACGCAGTATTTT	CASSFQGLSTDTQYF
TRBD1	TRBV28	TRBJ2-7	once	TGTGCCAGCAGAAGACCGGGACAGGGCTCCTACGAGCAGTACTTC	CASRRPGQGSYEQYF
NA	TRBV19	TRBJ1-3	NA	TGTGCCAGTAGTTTTGGAGGGCACTCTGGAAACACCATATATTTT	CASSFGGHSGNTIYF
TRBD1	TRBV6-1	TRBJ2-5	once	TGTGCCAGCAAATCGGGACAGGGCGGCAAAGAGACCCAGTACTTC	CASKSGQGGKETQYF
TRBD1	TRBV11-3	TRBJ2-3	NA	TGTGCCAGCAGCTGGGACAGTTACACAGATACGCAGTATTTT	CASSWDSYTDTQYF
NA	TRBV13	TRBJ2-6	NA	TGTGCCAGCAGCTCGCCCGGCTCTGGGGCCAACGTCCTGACTTTC	CASSSPGSGANVLTF
TRBD2	TRBV7-3	TRBJ2-1	NA	TGTGCCAGCAGCTTACAGAGACTAGCGAGAAATGAGCAGTTCTTC	CASSLQRLARNEQFF
NA	TRBV27	TRBJ2-5	NA	TGTGCCAGCAGTAACTATGCCGGGGAGACCCAGTACTTC	CASSNYAGETQYF
NA	TRBV7-2	TRBJ2-7	NA	TGTGCCAGCAGCTTAGTCCCCAGGGTAGGAAGCTCCTACGAGCAGTACTTC	CASSLVPRVGSSYEQYF